The source of this T cell receptor (beta chain) is a study of shared clonotypes between healthy human individuals. Profiling relied on immunoSEQ multiplex PCR, and the TCRdb table lists in-frame clones only, not all of them. Among about 1.5 million clones listed, nearly 99% were seen once. Only one count was recorded for this clone. The sequence was obtained from a man aged 25 to 45 in good health. The sample consisted of naive CD4+ T cells sorted from blood. Subset: CD45RA+ positively selected.

CDR3 DNA sequence: TGTGCCAGCTCACCACTAGCCGTGGCCATTGAGCAGTTCTTC. Translated, it gives CASSPLAVAIEQFF. The V and J genes are TRBV18 and TRBJ2-1, with D hard to call. Trimming pared 1 base from V and 9 bases from J, leaving 13 bases between. The CDR3 is 14 residues long. Germline lookup yields CDR1 KGHSH and CDR2 LQKENI.